These 9 T cell receptor beta chains were all obtained from the same sample, sequenced in a study of T cells after posttransplantation cyclophosphamide. Profiling relied on immunoSEQ multiplex PCR, and the TCRdb table lists in-frame clones only, not all of them. The record shows 7,000 to 9,500 clones for this sample, with no singletons present. A marrow graft followed busulfan-fludarabine conditioning, with cyclophosphamide on days +3 and +4. The sequencing here drew on PBMCs, taken roughly 350 days after allogeneic stem cell transplant with posttransplant cyclophosphamide. Every receptor here comes from a male patient aged 45-59 years who received an allogeneic stem cell transplant from a related donor and was CMV-positive. Some T cells may possibly be graft donor cells.

This clone was counted many times. The chain carries TRBV28 and TRBJ1-2; 8 bases fit TRBD1. The length of the CDR3 is 13 residues. Trimming cost V 3 bases and J 7 bases; bases outside gene matches: 4. Looked up from germline, CDR1 is MDHEN and CDR2 is SYDVKM. The DNA of the CDR3 is TGTGCCAGCAGTTTGACAGGGGCTCGTGGCTACACCTTC. Its translation is CASSLTGARGYTF.

This clone was counted at least ten times. The J gene is TRBJ1-1, the V gene TRBV4-1; unclear D gene. This CDR3 region has 15 residues. V was trimmed by 1 base and J by 0 bases, leaving 9 bases between them. The germline V gene has CDR1 MGHRA and CDR2 YSYEKL. In DNA, the CDR3 is TGCGCCAGCAGCCAAGGTCGGGGAATGAACACTGAAGCTTTCTTT. Amino acid sequence: CASSQGRGMNTEAFF.

Many counts were recorded for this clone. The V call is TRBV4-1, the J call TRBJ1-1; 7 bases are a match to TRBD1. Germline loops: CDR1 MGHRA, CDR2 YSYEKL. Losses at the gene ends were 2 bases for V and 8 bases for J; bases not matched to a gene: 8. CDR3 length equals 14 residues. The CDR3: CASSQSGTANEAFF. The CDR3 DNA sequence: TGCGCCAGCAGCCAATCCGGGACAGCTAACGAAGCTTTCTTT.

The sample holds many counts of this clone. The chain has TRBV10-2 and TRBJ1-2; weak D call: TRBD1 (5 bases). Germline CDR1 and CDR2: WSHSY and SAAADI. V lost 3 bases to trimming and J lost 6 bases, with 11 bases between them. The CDR3 consists of 13 residues. The CDR3 region has the DNA TGCGCCAGCAGTGATCAGGGTCAGAATGGCTACACCTTC. It specifies CASSDQGQNGYTF.

The sample holds many counts of this clone. The chain uses TRBV10-1 and TRBJ2-1, with 12 bases identical to TRBD1. Germline CDR1 is WNHNN and CDR2 is SYGVQD (reference sequence). V lost 10 bases to trimming and J lost 2 bases; unmatched junction nucleotides: 9. This CDR3 comprises 16 residues. DNA for the CDR3: TGCGCCACCAGAACCGGGACAGGGGGCCCCTACAATGAGCAGTTCTTC. It codes for CATRTGTGGPYNEQFF.

This clone was observed at least ten times. The chain joins TRBV7-6 to TRBJ1-6; perhaps TRBD1 as D (6 bases). Between the trimmed V and J ends, which lost 1 base and 7 bases, there was a span of 11 bases. Per germline, CDR1 SGHVS and CDR2 FNYEAQ. The CDR3 has 15 amino acids. The CDR3 coding sequence is TGTGCCAGCAGCTTAGTGGCAGGGGTGAATTCACCCCTCCACTTT. Its translation is CASSLVAGVNSPLHF.

Ten or more counts support this clone. The chain has TRBV27 and TRBJ2-4; 9 bases match TRBD1. This CDR3 is built from 15 residues. V lost 8 bases to trimming and J lost 5 bases; unmatched junction nucleotides: 10. Germline CDR1 is MNHEY and CDR2 is SMNVEV (reference sequence). The CDR3 sequence is CASSRQGGRENIQYF. The CDR3, as DNA: TGTGCCAGCTCTCGACAGGGGGGTCGGGAAAACATTCAGTACTTC.

This clone was seen only a few times. The gene calls are TRBV6-5 and TRBJ1-5, with D unclear. V was cut by 7 bases and J by 0 bases, with 10 bases left in between. This CDR3 is built from 14 residues. In germline, CDR1 is MNHEY, CDR2 SVGAGI. The CDR3 here is CASMVRYSNQPQHF. The CDR3 DNA is TGTGCCAGCATGGTCCGGTATAGCAATCAGCCCCAGCATTTT.

In this sample, this clone turned up many times. The V gene is TRBV19, the J gene TRBJ1-1; D gene ambiguous. Trimming took off 1 base at V and 2 bases at J, with 17 bases between the two ends. Germline loops: CDR1 LNHDA, CDR2 SQIVND (reference sequence). This CDR3 has 17 amino acids. The CDR3 nucleotides are TGTGCCAGTAGTATAGTTGGTAGAAGAAAGCCCAACACTGAAGCTTTCTTT. As protein: CASSIVGRRKPNTEAFF.